This record concerns one T cell receptor gamma chain sequence. This clone is assessed as medium-sized (0.01 to 0.1%). There is no known antigen for this receptor. Nothing much larger sits one base from this clone, and base qualities are not available. Trimming accounts for 7 bases at V and 3 bases at J, while the number of junction bases matched to no gene is 0. Looking up the germline V gene yields CDR1 EGSNGY and CDR2 YDSYNSKV. The CDR3 runs 10 residues from the cysteine to the phenylalanine. The sequence is cut down to CDR3 DNA, 30 bases in frame from base 1. Mothers of both infected and uninfected infants received the same treatment, using spiramycin and/or pyrimethamine plus sulfadiazine plus folinic acid. Every infant, whether infected or uninfected, was delivered at term after more than 37 weeks of gestation. About 1 mL of blood was processed into PBMCs by Lymphoprep gradient centrifugation, after which the PBMCs were cryopreserved in liquid nitrogen and shipped to Belgium. Thawed PBMCs were labeled with Zombie NIR viability dye and stained with CD3, TCR gammadelta, Vgamma9 and Vdelta2 antibodies. Sorting of CD3+ TCRgammadelta+ T cells was performed on a FACSAria III, reaching a mean purity of roughly 98%. The RNeasy Micro Kit was used to isolate RNA from roughly 10,000 sorted gammadelta T cells per sample. The study infants had mothers who were enrolled with primary T. gondii infection during pregnancy. Peripheral blood samples from the infants were taken at an outpatient microbiology and virology center in Pavia, Italy.

cDNA was made by template-switch reverse transcription with TRGC- and TRDC-specific primers in one tube, using SuperScript II. The TRGC primer was designed to bind both the TRGC1 and TRGC2 constant genes. The KAPA Real-Time Library Amplification Kit was used for TRG and TRD amplification, and AMPure XP bead purification was performed between steps. Index PCR with the Nextera XT Index Kit was used to attach the Illumina sequencing adapters. An Illumina MiSeq running the V2 300 kit was used to sequence the TRG and TRD amplicons, producing 150 bp paired-end reads. In the paper's pipeline: Read quality was checked with FastQC version 0.11.8 before further analysis. With MiXCR version 3.0.3, reads were aligned to GenBank TRG or TRD reference genes and CDR3 sequences were built. Default MiXCR settings were used with one exception: TRDD gene segments were assembled from 3 consecutive nucleotides instead of 5. N additions, CDR3 length, J segment length and clonotype sharing between samples were computed with VDJtools version 1.2.1. Out-of-frame CDR3 sequences and those containing stop codons were excluded from analysis. The overlap of infant repertoires with previously published Vgamma9Vdelta2 repertoires from fetal, cord blood and adult blood was compared. TCRdb processed the public reads again with the CATT caller, after which rows with matching DNA were combined. TCRdb, not the authors, supplied the V and J calls. Present in this sample are 190 or so gamma-chain clones, about 6% of which were seen just once. In total, the top ten clones hold around 66% of the sample.

The sample originates from a study of Vγ9Vδ2 T cells in congenital toxoplasmosis (dated by TCRdb to about 2021). Regarding the complete study: IgG, IgM and IgA serology, Western blot and an in-house interferon-gamma release assay were used to diagnose congenital toxoplasmosis. At 2 months, TCR sequencing included about 5 infected and 10 uninfected infants, while at 1 year the sequenced group was 3 infected and 4 uninfected infants. Sequencing of the repertoires was done on samples from infants at two time points: 2 months after birth and 1 year of age. This study compared the CDR3 repertoires of the gamma and delta chains in sorted blood gammadelta T cells from congenitally T. gondii-infected infants versus uninfected infants. Overall study results and their limits: Two months was the earliest age with enough suitable sample material for TCR repertoire analysis, so newborn repertoires were not sequenced. At 2 months, infected infants appeared to have fewer N additions in TRGV9 and TRDV2 CDR3s than uninfected infants, particularly in TRDV2-TRDJ1 sequences. Repertoire differences between infected and uninfected infants were less clearly seen at 1 year of age than at 2 months. High prevalence of a public TRGV9 clonotype was observed in both infected and uninfected infants. In approximately 2-month-old infants, germline-encoded fetal-type TRDV2 CDR3 sequences seemed to be more common in infected than in uninfected infants, which suggests a footprint of in utero expansion.

Recombination joined TRGV2 with TRGJ1 or TRGJ2. The receptor was isolated from a child under 10 years old born to a mother with Toxoplasma gondii infection during pregnancy, either congenitally infected or uninfected (not recorded which). Sequenced: gamma-delta T cells from blood. The bases are TGTGCCACCTGTTATTATAAGAAACTCTTT. It encodes CATCYYKKLF.